This is a list of T cell receptor beta chains from one sample in a study of T-cell memory formation after mild COVID-19. A single record per CDR3 protein comes from TCRdb applying MiXCR to the 5' RACE reads. The sample has about 290,000 distinct CDR3 sequences, approximately 15% seen once. The sequenced sample consisted of PBMCs or a T cell subset sorted from them (not recorded which). These receptor sequences come from a young man who had mild COVID-19 (a few samples of this study predate the infection). Cell type and time point are not known. The CDR3 runs from the conserved cysteine through the conserved F or W. Fields, in order: clone size, V gene, J gene, D gene, CDR3 DNA, CDR3 protein. A D gene is named only where the DNA matches it firmly. Only part of the rows carry a size: once, few, many, or a class if the clone is expanded.

>-|TRBV24-1|TRBJ1-2|TRBD1
TGTGCCACCAGTTCCCGGGACAGTAGCTACACCTTC
CATSSRDSSYTF
>few|TRBV9|TRBJ2-3|TRBD2
TGTGCCAGCAGCGTAAGCGGGAACACAGATACGCAGTATTTT
CASSVSGNTDTQYF
>-|TRBV27|TRBJ2-1|-
TGTGCCAGCAGTTTATTCGGGGACTACAATGAGCAGTTCTTC
CASSLFGDYNEQFF
>few|TRBV29-1|TRBJ1-1|-
TGCAGCGCCTCCCAAGACGCCGGATTGAACACTGAAGCTTTCTTT
CSASQDAGLNTEAFF
>-|TRBV10-3|TRBJ2-5|-
TGTGCCATCAGTGATGGGGAGACCCAGTACTTC
CAISDGETQYF
>few|TRBV5-1|TRBJ1-4|-
TGCGCCAGCAGTCCCACTCAGGGCTCCCTCGCAACTAATGAAAAACTGTTTTTT
CASSPTQGSLATNEKLFF
>few|TRBV10-3|TRBJ2-1|-
TGTGCCATCAGTGACGAGGGGGGCCCATACAATGAGCAGTTCTTC
CAISDEGGPYNEQFF
>-|TRBV20-1|TRBJ2-3|-
TGCAGTGCCGAGGGGGGGAACACAGATACGCAGTATTTT
CSAEGGNTDTQYF
>few|TRBV29-1|TRBJ2-6|-
TGCCCATATCCATCTGGGGCCAACGTCCTGACTTTC
CPYPSGANVLTF
>few|TRBV12-3/TRBV12-4|TRBJ2-3|TRBD2
TGTGCTATCAGACTAGCGGGGGACACAGATACGCAGTATTTT
CAIRLAGDTDTQYF
>-|TRBV6-6|TRBJ1-2|TRBD1
TGTGCCAGCAGTTACTCGGGGGACAGGGTTGAAGGCTACACCTTC
CASSYSGDRVEGYTF
>few|TRBV12-3/TRBV12-4|TRBJ2-5|-
TGTGCCAGCAGTTCGACCGGGCCTCAAGAGACCCAGTACTTC
CASSSTGPQETQYF
>many|TRBV7-3|TRBJ1-1|-
TGTGCCAGCAGCTTATTACAGGGAACTGAAGCTTTCTTT
CASSLLQGTEAFF
>few|TRBV7-3|TRBJ2-3|-
TGTGCCAGCAGCTCGACAGGAGACACAGATACGCAGTATTTT
CASSSTGDTDTQYF
>many|TRBV4-2|TRBJ1-6|-
TGTGCCAGCAGCCAAGATTCCGGAAATTCACCCCTCCACTTT
CASSQDSGNSPLHF
>-|TRBV7-2|TRBJ2-5|-
TGTGCCAGCAGCTTATTCGGGGAGCAAGAGACCCAGTACTTC
CASSLFGEQETQYF
>few|TRBV4-3|TRBJ2-3|-
TGCGCCAGCAGCTACCGGGACACCAACACAGATACGCAGTATTTT
CASSYRDTNTDTQYF
>few|TRBV3-1|TRBJ2-7|-
TGTGCCAGCAGCCAAGTTAACGAGCAGTACTTC
CASSQVNEQYF
>-|TRBV6-6|TRBJ1-1|-
TGTGCCAGCAGTTACTCGCGGAATTGGGGTGAAGCTTTCTTT
CASSYSRNWGEAFF
>few|TRBV7-3|TRBJ1-2|TRBD1
TGTGCCAGCAGCCCCCACGGGGGACAGGATGGCTACACCTTC
CASSPHGGQDGYTF
>few|TRBV6-2/TRBV6-3|TRBJ1-5|TRBD1
TGTGCCAGCATCCCGACAGGGGAATTAGGGCCCCAGCATTTT
CASIPTGELGPQHF
>-|TRBV2|TRBJ1-3|TRBD1
TGTGCCAGCAGTCGGACAGGGATCTCTGGAAACACCATATATTTT
CASSRTGISGNTIYF